This section outlines one TCR beta chain sequence together with its context. The antigen remains undetermined. Since a much larger clone is just one base distant, this may be a read error. The CDR3 consists of 14 residues. Germline V gives CDR1 MDHEN, CDR2 SYDVKM. The trim removed 7 bases at V and 6 bases at J, leaving 11 bases unmatched. Listed TCR primers, together with previously described methods, were used for the bulk TCR libraries. MiXCR, run by TCRdb on the PCR reads, gives a single entry per CDR3 protein. In the table there are 400,000 to 600,000 distinct CDR3 sequences, about a fifth of which are singletons. Preparation of naive CD8 libraries involved 20,000 to 1,000,000 sorted cells and 10%, 30% or 50% RNA. The sample is drawn from a study of molecular identifiers for immune sequencing clone quantification. General study results and limits: Highly expanded clone sizes could end up underestimated if a barcode were shared by identical TCR molecules. Clones above 20 RNA copies held over 97% of effector molecules, under 1% in naive cells.

Input material: naive CD8+ T cells from blood, with Jurkat cell RNA spiked in. Described subset: FACS-sorted CD8+CD4-CCR7+CD45RA+ naive T cells. This sequence originates from a human donor in good health. Some libraries in this study had Jurkat cell RNA spiked in. This sequence joins TRBV28 and TRBJ1-1, with 7 bases fitting TRBD1. Here the CDR3 DNA reads TGTGCCAGCAAGCAAGGGGGCACGATGGCTGAAGCTTTCTTT. Translating gives CASKQGGTMAEAFF.